A selection of T cell receptor beta chains follows, all from one sample in a study of Ad26.COV2.S vaccination and SARS-CoV-2 variants. Data came from immunoSEQ multiplex PCR; TCRdb stores just in-frame clones and leaves some out. This sample carries some 290,000 clones, 86% of them seen once, and the ten largest clones take 1.9%. Sequencing was performed on peripheral blood, taken in a trial of Ad26.COV2.S vaccine versus placebo. Receptors originate from a person between 18 and 65 years old who received the Ad26.COV2.S COVID-19 vaccine or a placebo. Each CDR3 is given with its conserved first and last residue. Fields, in order: J gene, V gene, clone size, D gene, CDR3 protein, CDR3 DNA. A D gene is named only where the DNA matches it firmly. Clone size is given for some rows only: seen once, a few or many times, or a class if the clone is expanded.

>TRBJ2-1|TRBV2|once|.
CASSEGLHNEQFF
TGTGCCAGCAGTGAGGGACTCCACAATGAGCAGTTCTTC
>TRBJ1-2|TRBV27|.|TRBD1
CASRYGTGLLHGYTF
TGTGCCAGCAGGTATGGGACAGGTCTATTGCATGGCTACACCTTC
>TRBJ2-3|TRBV30|.|.
CAWSPGKSTDTQYF
TGTGCCTGGAGTCCGGGGAAAAGCACAGATACGCAGTATTTT
>TRBJ1-1|TRBV4-1|.|.
CASGTWGRTEAFF
TGCGCCAGCGGAACCTGGGGCCGGACTGAAGCTTTCTTT
>TRBJ2-1|TRBV10-3|.|.
CATKDSTSSYNEQFF
TGTGCCACCAAGGACAGCACGAGCTCCTACAATGAGCAGTTCTTC
>TRBJ1-5|TRBV6-6|.|TRBD1
CASSPLGGGPVHGNQPQHF
TGTGCCAGCAGTCCCCTCGGAGGGGGCCCTGTTCATGGTAATCAGCCCCAGCATTTT
>TRBJ1-6|TRBV29-1|.|.
CSVAWDYNSPLHF
TGCAGCGTCGCCTGGGACTACAATTCACCCCTCCACTTT
>TRBJ1-2|TRBV7-2|once|TRBD1
CASSPGQGLGGYTF
TGTGCCAGCAGCCCGGGACAGGGCCTCGGTGGCTACACCTTC
>TRBJ1-2|TRBV29-1|.|.
CSVVAAGIYGYTF
TGCAGCGTTGTAGCGGCAGGGATTTATGGCTACACCTTC
>TRBJ1-2|TRBV12-5|.|.
CASGLAPELYGYTF
TGTGCTAGTGGTTTGGCCCCAGAGCTCTATGGCTACACCTTC
>TRBJ2-3|TRBV2|.|TRBD2
CASSEEGLAGALGTQYF
TGTGCCAGCAGTGAAGAGGGACTAGCGGGGGCCCTTGGTACGCAGTATTTT
>TRBJ2-3|TRBV30|.|.
CAWSVLTLDTQYF
TGTGCCTGGAGTGTACTAACTTTGGATACGCAGTATTTT
>TRBJ1-3|TRBV9|.|.
CASSVQGIQGTGNTIYF
TGTGCCAGCAGCGTACAAGGGATACAGGGTACAGGAAACACCATATATTTT
>TRBJ2-5|TRBV18|.|.
CASSNRGETQYF
TGTGCCAGCTCTAACCGCGGCGAGACCCAGTACTTC
>TRBJ1-5|TRBV6-2/TRBV6-3|.|.
CASSYSRSSNSNQPQHF
TGTGCCAGCAGTTACTCGAGAAGCTCCAATTCCAATCAGCCCCAGCATTTT
>TRBJ2-6|TRBV6-5|.|.
CASSPTDSGANVLTF
TGTGCCAGCAGTCCAACAGACTCTGGGGCCAACGTCCTGACTTTC
>TRBJ2-5|TRBV11-2|.|.
CASSLSGIQETQYF
TGTGCCAGCAGCTTATCAGGGATCCAAGAGACCCAGTACTTC
>TRBJ1-2|TRBV18|.|.
CASSEGTGAYGYTF
TGTGCCAGCTCAGAAGGGACGGGTGCATATGGCTACACCTTC
>TRBJ2-4|TRBV5-5|.|.
CASSFRTFQNIQYF
TGTGCCAGCAGCTTCCGGACCTTCCAAAACATTCAGTACTTC
>TRBJ2-5|TRBV14|.|TRBD1
CASSQFVGQGIQETQYF
TGTGCCAGCAGCCAGTTTGTTGGACAGGGAATCCAAGAGACCCAGTACTTC
>TRBJ1-2|TRBV9|.|.
CASSSAVTEGVGGYTF
TGTGCCAGCAGCTCTGCTGTGACGGAAGGTGTGGGGGGCTACACCTTC
>TRBJ1-5|TRBV2|.|TRBD1
CASSGTGGSSNQPQHF
TGTGCCAGCAGTGGAACAGGGGGCTCTAGCAATCAGCCCCAGCATTTT
>TRBJ2-2|TRBV9|once|TRBD1
CASTGQGHTGELFF
TGTGCCAGCACGGGACAGGGGCACACCGGGGAGCTGTTTTTT
>TRBJ2-1|TRBV24-1|.|.
CATSDSFPNSYNEQFF
TGTGCCACCAGTGACAGTTTCCCAAACTCCTACAATGAGCAGTTCTTC
>TRBJ2-1|TRBV5-5|.|TRBD2
CASSISGGANNEQFF
TGTGCCAGCTCGATTAGCGGGGGGGCCAACAATGAGCAGTTCTTC
>TRBJ1-4|TRBV11-2|.|.
CASSLRGDKTNEKLFF
TGTGCCAGCAGCCTCAGAGGGGACAAAACTAATGAAAAACTGTTTTTT
>TRBJ2-6|TRBV7-2|.|.
CASRARSAGANVLTF
TGTGCCAGCAGGGCCAGATCTGCTGGGGCCAACGTCCTGACTTTC
>TRBJ2-5|TRBV5-1|few|TRBD2
CASSLALAGSETQYF
TGCGCCAGCAGCTTGGCCTTAGCGGGGTCAGAGACCCAGTACTTC
>TRBJ2-7|TRBV3-1/TRBV3-2|.|TRBD2
CASSHAKAGGPGGQYF
TGTGCCAGCAGCCATGCAAAAGCGGGGGGCCCGGGGGGGCAGTACTTC
>TRBJ1-2|TRBV2|.|.
CASREGRYTF
TGTGCCAGCAGGGAGGGGCGATACACCTTC
>TRBJ2-1|TRBV9|.|TRBD1
CASSLSGQYNEQFF
TGTGCCAGCAGCTTATCGGGACAGTACAATGAGCAGTTCTTC
>TRBJ1-1|TRBV7-2|.|.
CASSLRLRAEAFF
TGTGCCAGCAGCTTAAGGCTCCGGGCTGAAGCTTTCTTT
>TRBJ1-2|TRBV6-5|.|TRBD1
CASTDRGSTYGYTF
TGTGCCAGCACGGACAGGGGGTCTACGTATGGCTACACCTTC
>TRBJ1-5|TRBV18|.|.
CASSPRSRGTSNQPQHF
TGTGCCAGCTCACCACGGTCCCGGGGGACTAGCAATCAGCCCCAGCATTTT
>TRBJ2-6|TRBV19|.|TRBD1
CASNYYGTGAAGANVLTF
TGTGCCAGTAATTATTACGGGACAGGGGCCGCTGGGGCCAACGTCCTGACTTTC
>TRBJ1-6|TRBV4-1|.|.
CASSQGGSFDNSPLHF
TGCGCCAGCAGCCAGGGCGGTAGTTTTGATAATTCACCCCTCCACTTT
>TRBJ1-5|TRBV19|.|.
CASRRTVNQPQHF
TGTGCCAGTCGTAGGACAGTCAATCAGCCCCAGCATTTT
>TRBJ2-3|TRBV30|.|.
CAWSVITDTQYF
TGTGCCTGGAGCGTTATCACAGATACGCAGTATTTT
>TRBJ2-1|TRBV9|.|TRBD2
CASSGWVASGGWYNEQFF
TGTGCCAGCAGCGGGTGGGTGGCCAGCGGGGGTTGGTACAATGAGCAGTTCTTC
>TRBJ2-7|TRBV19|.|TRBD1
CASSIDGTGGFYEQYF
TGTGCCAGTAGTATAGATGGGACAGGGGGGTTCTACGAGCAGTACTTC
>TRBJ2-5|TRBV29-1|.|.
CSVEMETQYF
TGCAGCGTTGAAATGGAGACCCAGTACTTC
>TRBJ1-3|TRBV7-9|.|.
CASSPLFTTGETIYF
TGTGCCAGCAGCCCCCTCTTTACGACCGGGGAAACCATATATTTT
>TRBJ2-3|TRBV18|.|TRBD2
CASSRTSGSTDTQYF
TGTGCCAGCTCACGGACTAGCGGTAGCACAGATACGCAGTATTTT
>TRBJ2-1|TRBV3-1/TRBV3-2|.|.
CASSLIMGHNEQFF
TGTGCCAGCAGCCTCATAATGGGGCACAATGAGCAGTTCTTC
>TRBJ1-1|TRBV6-5|.|TRBD1
CASTQQGRNTEAFF
TGTGCCAGCACCCAACAGGGGCGGAACACTGAAGCTTTCTTT
>TRBJ1-1|TRBV7-6|.|.
CASSLEGRGSSEAFF
TGTGCCAGCAGCTTAGAGGGAAGAGGGTCTTCTGAAGCTTTCTTT
>TRBJ2-2|TRBV7-6|.|.
CASSRSNTGELFF
TGTGCCAGCAGCAGGTCGAACACCGGGGAGCTGTTTTTT
>TRBJ1-5|TRBV2|.|.
CASSQEGEQPQHF
TGTGCCAGCAGCCAGGAGGGGGAGCAGCCCCAGCATTTT
>TRBJ1-1|TRBV7-8|.|.
CASSLASGGTSEAFF
TGTGCCAGCAGCTTAGCCTCCGGGGGGACATCTGAAGCTTTCTTT
>TRBJ2-7|TRBV19|.|.
CASSLLNDEQYF
TGTGCCAGTAGTCTGCTGAACGACGAGCAGTACTTC
>TRBJ2-7|TRBV19|.|.
CASNSGTQASYEQYF
TGTGCCAGTAACTCTGGGACCCAAGCCTCCTACGAGCAGTACTTC